A single T cell receptor beta chain is shown here with its context. Its antigen is as yet unknown. The data were produced by immunoSEQ multiplex PCR, yet TCRdb's version contains in-frame clones alone and is incomplete. This sample has roughly 100,000 clones, with 84% found just once. The data were obtained in a study of OX40 agonist ivuxolimab in advanced cancers. With 5 bases removed from V and 8 bases from J, the gap between germline ends came to 9 bases. The CDR3 sequence is 11 residues long. Germline V gene lookup returns CDR1 SNHLY and CDR2 FYNNEI. The study's findings and limits: Both blood CD4+ and CD8+ T cells showed clonal growth by week 6 at 0.1 to 3.0 mg/kg.

The sample consisted of CD4+ or CD8+ T cells sorted from blood, taken in a trial of the OX40 agonist ivuxolimab. The TCR was taken from an adult with an advanced solid tumor such as melanoma, head and neck, liver or kidney cancer. The V gene is TRBV2, the J gene TRBJ1-2; D is possibly TRBD1 (6 bases). The CDR3 loop is CASSYRAGYTF. The CDR3 nucleotides are TGTGCCAGCAGTTACAGGGCAGGCTACACCTTC.